One and the same sample provided the 9 T cell receptor beta chains below, sequenced in a study of T cell clones after liver transplantation. Assay: immunoSEQ multiplex PCR; the TCRdb copy retains only in-frame clones and omits some. The profile shows approximately 100,000 clones, approximately 85% of them singletons. The source material was CD4+ T cells from blood, sampled before liver transplant. These receptors originate from a human donor who received a liver transplant.

The gene calls are TRBV11-2 and TRBJ2-7, with 11 bases fitting TRBD2. The germline CDR1 and CDR2 sequences are SGHAT and FQNNGV. The V gene end was trimmed by 1 base and the J gene end by 2 bases; junction bases not matched to a gene: 1. The CDR3 runs 15 residues. This CDR3 is CASSLGLAGPYEQYF. DNA of the CDR3: TGTGCCAGCAGCTTAGGACTAGCGGGACCCTACGAGCAGTACTTC.

The gene calls are TRBV9 and TRBJ2-3, with 8 bases lining up with TRBD1. Looked up from germline, CDR1 is SGDLS and CDR2 is YYNGEE. V shed 0 bases and J 1 base; nucleotides not matched to a gene: 4. The CDR3 contains 16 residues. The CDR3 spells CASSVGQGWGTDTQYF. In DNA, the CDR3 is TGTGCCAGCAGCGTAGGACAGGGGTGGGGCACAGATACGCAGTATTTT.

The chain couples TRBV7-9 to TRBJ2-7; 8 nucleotides match TRBD1. Germline V gives CDR1 SEHNR, CDR2 FQNEAQ (reference sequence). The CDR3 sequence is 16 residues long. With 1 base clipped from V and 2 bases from J, the junction kept 7 bases outside the gene matches. DNA for the CDR3: TGTGCCAGCAGCTTAGAGTTCGGACAGGGCACCTACGAGCAGTACTTC. It encodes CASSLEFGQGTYEQYF.

The chain uses TRBV7-2 and TRBJ1-6, with D tentatively TRBD1 (6 bases). The CDR3 runs to 18 residues. V was pared by 2 bases and J by 0 bases, with 14 bases between. Germline CDR1 is SGHTA and CDR2 is FQGNSA. The CDR3 loop reads CASSLMGDKSSYNSPLHF. The CDR3, as DNA: TGTGCCAGCAGCTTAATGGGGGACAAGAGCTCCTATAATTCACCCCTCCACTTT.

The chain joins TRBV9 to TRBJ2-7; D is undetermined. The CDR3 is made up of 14 amino acids. Germline lookup yields CDR1 SGDLS and CDR2 YYNGEE. Trimming removed 0 bases from V and 0 bases from J, with 7 bases in between. The CDR3 loop reads CASSVDWSSYEQYF. The CDR3, as DNA: TGTGCCAGCAGCGTAGACTGGAGCTCCTACGAGCAGTACTTC.

This clone was observed a handful of times. The rearrangement uses TRBV30 and TRBJ2-1; TRBD2 aligns across 10 bases. Germline V gene lookup returns CDR1 GTSNPN and CDR2 SVGIG (reference sequence). The CDR3 totals 17 residues. The V gene end was trimmed by 2 bases and the J gene end by 0 bases; junction bases not matched to a gene: 7. The DNA of the CDR3 is TGTGCCTGGAGTCGGCTAGCGGGAGACTTCTCCTACAATGAGCAGTTCTTC. It translates to CAWSRLAGDFSYNEQFF.

The sample holds a few counts of this clone. V usage is TRBV4-2 and J usage is TRBJ2-6, with D hard to call. The CDR3 runs to 16 residues. CDR1 LGHNA and CDR2 YNFKEQ come from the germline V gene. Trimming removed 1 base at V and 0 bases at J, with 7 bases between. The CDR3 DNA sequence: TGTGCCAGCAGCCAAGTTAGGAGCTCTGGGGCCAACGTCCTGACTTTC. The encoded protein is CASSQVRSSGANVLTF.

This chain links TRBV11-2 with TRBJ2-3; TRBD1 is a possible D gene (5 bases). The CDR3 contains 14 residues. Germline CDR1 SGHAT, CDR2 FQNNGV. V was cut by 4 bases and J by 2 bases, with 10 bases left in between. CDR3 bases: TGTGCCAGCAGCTCAGGGTGGGACACAGATACGCAGTATTTT. This gives the protein CASSSGWDTDTQYF.

This chain uses TRBV7-2 with TRBJ2-6; no clear D. The CDR3 has 15 residues. Germline loops: CDR1 SGHTA, CDR2 FQGNSA. Trimming removed 3 bases from V and 0 bases from J, with 6 bases in between. In DNA form, the CDR3 reads TGTGCCAGCAGCTTCTACAGCTCTGGGGCCAACGTCCTGACTTTC. Its protein product is CASSFYSSGANVLTF.